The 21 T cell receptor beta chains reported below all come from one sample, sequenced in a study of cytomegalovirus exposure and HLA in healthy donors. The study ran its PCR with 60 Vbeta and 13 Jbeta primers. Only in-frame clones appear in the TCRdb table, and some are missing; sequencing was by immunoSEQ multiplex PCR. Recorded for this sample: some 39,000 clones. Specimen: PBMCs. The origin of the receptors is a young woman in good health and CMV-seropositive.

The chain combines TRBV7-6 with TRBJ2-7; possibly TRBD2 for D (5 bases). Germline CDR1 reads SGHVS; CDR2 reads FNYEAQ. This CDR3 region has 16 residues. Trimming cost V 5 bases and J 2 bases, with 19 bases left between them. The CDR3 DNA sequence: TGTGCCAGCAGCCCTCGCGACTACAGTCTTGCCTACGAGCAGTACTTC. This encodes CASSPRDYSLAYEQYF.

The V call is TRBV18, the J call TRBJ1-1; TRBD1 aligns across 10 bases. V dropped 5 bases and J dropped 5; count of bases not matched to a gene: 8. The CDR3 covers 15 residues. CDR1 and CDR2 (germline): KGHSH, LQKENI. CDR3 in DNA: TGTGCCAGCTCATACAGCGGGGACAGGGGAACTGAAGCTTTCTTT. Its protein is CASSYSGDRGTEAFF.

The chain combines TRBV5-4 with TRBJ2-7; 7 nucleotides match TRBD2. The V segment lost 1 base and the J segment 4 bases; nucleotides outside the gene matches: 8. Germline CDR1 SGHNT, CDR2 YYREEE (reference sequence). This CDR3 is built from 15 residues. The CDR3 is CASSLIARGRYEQYF. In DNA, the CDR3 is TGTGCCAGCAGCTTGATTGCGCGGGGGAGGTACGAGCAGTACTTC.

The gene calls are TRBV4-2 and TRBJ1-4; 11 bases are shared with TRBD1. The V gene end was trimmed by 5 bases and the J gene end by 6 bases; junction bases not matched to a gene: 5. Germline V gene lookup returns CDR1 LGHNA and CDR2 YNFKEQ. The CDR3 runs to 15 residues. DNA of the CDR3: TGTGCCAGCAGCACCCGGACAGGGGGCGATGAAAAACTGTTTTTT. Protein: CASSTRTGGDEKLFF.

In DNA, the CDR3 is TGTGCCAGCAGCTTAGGGTTAGCCTACGAGCAGTACTTC. This encodes CASSLGLAYEQYF. This sequence joins TRBV7-6 and TRBJ2-7; unclear D gene. Per the germline V gene, CDR1 is SGHVS and CDR2 is FNYEAQ. The V end was cut by 1 base, the J end by 2 bases, with 6 bases between. The CDR3 runs 13 residues. The entire variable domain, with the rest obtained from reference TRBV7-6 and TRBJ2-7, is as follows: GAGVSQSPRYKVTKRGQDVALRCDPISGHVSLYWYRQALGQGPEFLTYFNYEAQQDKSGLPNDRFSAERPEGSISTLTIQRTEQRDSAMYRCASSLGLAYEQYFGPGTRLTVT.

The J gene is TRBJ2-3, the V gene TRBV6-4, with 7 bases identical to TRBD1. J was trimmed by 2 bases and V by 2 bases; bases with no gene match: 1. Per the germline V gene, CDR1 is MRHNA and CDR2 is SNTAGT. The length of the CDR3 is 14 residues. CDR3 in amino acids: CASSDGQDTDTQYF. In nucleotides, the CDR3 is TGTGCCAGCAGTGACGGACAGGACACAGATACGCAGTATTTT.

CDR3: CASSVGESNPQHF. The CDR3 bases are TGTGCCAGCAGTGTCGGTGAGTCAAACCCCCAGCATTTT. This rearrangement joins TRBV6-1 to TRBJ1-5, with D unclear. Germline V gene data show CDR1 as MNHNS and CDR2 as SASEGT. V shed 4 bases and J shed 10 bases, with 14 bases lying between them. The CDR3 covers 13 residues.

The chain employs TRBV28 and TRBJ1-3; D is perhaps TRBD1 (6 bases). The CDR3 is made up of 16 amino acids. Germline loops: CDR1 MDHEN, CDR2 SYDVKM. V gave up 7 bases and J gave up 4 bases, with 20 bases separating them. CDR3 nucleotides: TGTGCCAGCACCATACTACAGGGATCCTCAGGAAACACCATATATTTT. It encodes CASTILQGSSGNTIYF.

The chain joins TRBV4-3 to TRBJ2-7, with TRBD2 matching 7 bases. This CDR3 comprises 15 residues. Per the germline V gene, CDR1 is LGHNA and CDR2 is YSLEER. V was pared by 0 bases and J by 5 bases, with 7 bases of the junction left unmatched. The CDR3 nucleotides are TGCGCCAGCAGCCAAGATGAGGGAGGGAGCGACGAGCAGTACTTC. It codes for CASSQDEGGSDEQYF.

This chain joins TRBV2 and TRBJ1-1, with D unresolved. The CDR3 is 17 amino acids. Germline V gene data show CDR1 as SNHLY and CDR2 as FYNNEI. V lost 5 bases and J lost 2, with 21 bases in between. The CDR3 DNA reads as TGTGCCAGCAGTCCCCTAGACGGCCTAACCCTCAACACTGAAGCTTTCTTT. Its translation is CASSPLDGLTLNTEAFF.

The CDR3 loop is CASSLKPGQVEAFF. The CDR3 DNA sequence: TGTGCCAGCAGCTTGAAACCCGGACAGGTTGAAGCTTTCTTT. The chain couples TRBV5-5 to TRBJ1-1, with 7 bases matching TRBD1. Germline lookup yields CDR1 SGHKS and CDR2 YYEKEE (reference sequence). Unmatched junction bases numbered 7, after V lost 1 base and J lost 7 bases. The CDR3 extends over 14 amino acids.

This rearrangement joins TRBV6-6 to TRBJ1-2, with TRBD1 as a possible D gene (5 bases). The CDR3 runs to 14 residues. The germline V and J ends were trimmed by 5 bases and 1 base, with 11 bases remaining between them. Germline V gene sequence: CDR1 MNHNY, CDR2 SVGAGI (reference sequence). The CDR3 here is CASSGRDLNYGYTF. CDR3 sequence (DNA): TGTGCCAGCAGTGGGAGGGACCTTAACTATGGCTACACCTTC.

The CDR3 DNA sequence: TGTGCCACCAAGAGTGAGGCGCGAGGTAATGAAAAACTGTTTTTT. This gives the protein CATKSEARGNEKLFF. The chain is built from TRBV2 and TRBJ1-4, with D unclear. Germline CDR1 and CDR2: SNHLY and FYNNEI. V gave up 10 bases and J gave up 4 bases, with 19 bases separating them. This CDR3 region has 15 residues.

CDR3 coding DNA: TGTGCCAGCAGTTGGACAGGGCATGGAAACACCATATATTTT. This encodes CASSWTGHGNTIYF. This chain links TRBV28 with TRBJ1-3; 8 bases align to TRBD1. V gave up 4 bases and J gave up 3 bases; unmatched junction bases: 2. The CDR3 is 14 residues long. The germline V gene has CDR1 MDHEN and CDR2 SYDVKM.

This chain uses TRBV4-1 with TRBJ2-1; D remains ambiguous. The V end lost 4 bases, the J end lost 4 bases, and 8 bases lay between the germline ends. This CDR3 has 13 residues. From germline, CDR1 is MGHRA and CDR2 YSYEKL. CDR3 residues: CASSPSVYNEQFF. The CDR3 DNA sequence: TGCGCCAGCAGCCCGAGTGTGTACAATGAGCAGTTCTTC.

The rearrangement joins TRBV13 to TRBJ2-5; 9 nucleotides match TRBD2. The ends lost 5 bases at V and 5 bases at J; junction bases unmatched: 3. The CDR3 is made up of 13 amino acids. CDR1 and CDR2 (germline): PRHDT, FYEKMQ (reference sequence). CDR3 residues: CASSPAGGETQYF. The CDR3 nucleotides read TGTGCCAGCAGCCCGGCGGGGGGGGAGACCCAGTACTTC.

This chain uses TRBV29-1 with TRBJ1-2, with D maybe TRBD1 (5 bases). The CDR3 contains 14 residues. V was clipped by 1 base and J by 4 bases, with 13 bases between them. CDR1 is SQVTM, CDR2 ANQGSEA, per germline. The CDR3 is CSVEAGGRGYGYTF. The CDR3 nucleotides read TGCAGCGTTGAAGCGGGGGGTAGAGGCTATGGCTACACCTTC.

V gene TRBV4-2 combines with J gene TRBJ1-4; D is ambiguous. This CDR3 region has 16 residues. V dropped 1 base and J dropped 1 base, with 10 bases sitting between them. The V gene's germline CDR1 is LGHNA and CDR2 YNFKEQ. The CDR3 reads CASSQAGVETNEKLFF. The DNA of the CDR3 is TGTGCCAGCAGCCAAGCCGGGGTAGAAACTAATGAAAAACTGTTTTTT.

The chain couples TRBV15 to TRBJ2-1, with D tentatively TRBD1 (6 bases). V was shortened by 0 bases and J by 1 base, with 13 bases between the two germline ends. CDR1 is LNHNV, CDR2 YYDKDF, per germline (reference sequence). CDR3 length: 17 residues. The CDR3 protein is CATSRDYSTGSYNEQFF. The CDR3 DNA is TGTGCCACCAGCAGAGATTACTCGACAGGATCCTACAATGAGCAGTTCTTC.

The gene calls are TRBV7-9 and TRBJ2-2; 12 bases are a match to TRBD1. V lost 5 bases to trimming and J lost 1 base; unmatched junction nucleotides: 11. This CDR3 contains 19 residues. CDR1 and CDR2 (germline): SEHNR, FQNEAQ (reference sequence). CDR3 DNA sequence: TGTGCCAGCAGCGGGGTCGGGACAGGGGGCGGTATGAACACCGGGGAGCTGTTTTTT. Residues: CASSGVGTGGGMNTGELFF.

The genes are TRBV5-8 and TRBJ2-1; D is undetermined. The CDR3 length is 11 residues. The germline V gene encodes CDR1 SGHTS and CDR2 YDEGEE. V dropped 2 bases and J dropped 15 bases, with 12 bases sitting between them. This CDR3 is CASSFRLLGFF. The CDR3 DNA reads TGTGCCAGCAGCTTTCGACTGCTTGGGTTCTTC.